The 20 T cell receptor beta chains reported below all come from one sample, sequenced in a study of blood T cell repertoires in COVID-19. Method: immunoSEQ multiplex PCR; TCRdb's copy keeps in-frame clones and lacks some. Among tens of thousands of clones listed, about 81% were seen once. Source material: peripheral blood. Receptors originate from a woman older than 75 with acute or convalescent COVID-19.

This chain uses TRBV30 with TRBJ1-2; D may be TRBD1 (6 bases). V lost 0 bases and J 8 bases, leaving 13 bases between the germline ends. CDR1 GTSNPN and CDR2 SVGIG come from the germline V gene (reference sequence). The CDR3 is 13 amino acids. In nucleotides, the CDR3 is TGTGCCTGGAGTGTAACGGGGGGCCGCGGCTACACCTTC. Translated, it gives CAWSVTGGRGYTF.

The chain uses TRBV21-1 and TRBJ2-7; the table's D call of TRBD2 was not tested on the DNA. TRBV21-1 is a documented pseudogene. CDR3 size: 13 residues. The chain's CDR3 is CASSKEVRREQYF. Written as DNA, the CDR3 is TGTGCCAGCAGCAAAGAAGTGAGGCGGGAGCAGTACTTC.

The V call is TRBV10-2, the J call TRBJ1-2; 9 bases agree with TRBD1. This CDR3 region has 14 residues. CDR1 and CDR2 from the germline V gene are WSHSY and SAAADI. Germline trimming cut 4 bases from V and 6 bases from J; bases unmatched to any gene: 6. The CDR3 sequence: CASSVVDRGNGYTF. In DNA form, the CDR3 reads TGCGCCAGCAGTGTCGTAGACAGGGGGAATGGCTACACCTTC.

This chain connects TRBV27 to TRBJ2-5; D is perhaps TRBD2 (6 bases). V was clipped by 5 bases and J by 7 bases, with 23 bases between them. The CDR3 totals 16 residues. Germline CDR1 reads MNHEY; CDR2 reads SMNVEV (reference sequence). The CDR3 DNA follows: TGTGCCAGCAGTCCCACCCCCGGGACGCTGGAGGGGACCCAGTACTTC. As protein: CASSPTPGTLEGTQYF.

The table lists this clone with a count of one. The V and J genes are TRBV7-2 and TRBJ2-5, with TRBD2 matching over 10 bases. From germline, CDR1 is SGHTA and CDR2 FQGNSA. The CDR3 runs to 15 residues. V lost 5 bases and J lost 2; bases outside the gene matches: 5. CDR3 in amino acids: CASSRRTSGQETQYF. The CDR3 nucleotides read TGTGCCAGCAGCAGAAGGACTAGCGGACAAGAGACCCAGTACTTC.

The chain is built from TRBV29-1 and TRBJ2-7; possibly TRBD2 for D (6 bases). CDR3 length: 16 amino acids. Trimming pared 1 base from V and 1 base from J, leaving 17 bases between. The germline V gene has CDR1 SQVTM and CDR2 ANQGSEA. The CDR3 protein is CSVEGRSGGSSYEQYF. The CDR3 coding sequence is TGCAGCGTTGAAGGGCGTTCTGGAGGGAGTTCCTACGAGCAGTACTTC.

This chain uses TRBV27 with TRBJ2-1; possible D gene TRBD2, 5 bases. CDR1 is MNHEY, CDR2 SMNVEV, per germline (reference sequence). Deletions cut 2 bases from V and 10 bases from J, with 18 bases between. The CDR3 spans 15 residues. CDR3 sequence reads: CASSLIAPTGREQFF. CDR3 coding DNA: TGTGCCAGCAGTTTAATAGCGCCTACTGGTCGAGAGCAGTTCTTC.

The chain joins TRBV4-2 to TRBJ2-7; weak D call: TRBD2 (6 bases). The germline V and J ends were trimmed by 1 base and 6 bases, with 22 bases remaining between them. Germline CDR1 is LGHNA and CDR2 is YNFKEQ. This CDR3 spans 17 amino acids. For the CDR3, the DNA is TGTGCCAGCAGCCAAGGAGAGGACTACCCCGGGGTTGGCGAGCAGTACTTC. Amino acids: CASSQGEDYPGVGEQYF.

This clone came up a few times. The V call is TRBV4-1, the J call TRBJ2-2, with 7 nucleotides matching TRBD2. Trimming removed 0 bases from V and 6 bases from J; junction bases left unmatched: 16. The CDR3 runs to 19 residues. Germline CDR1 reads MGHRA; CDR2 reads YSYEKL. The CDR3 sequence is CASSQDVSRGTILPGELFF. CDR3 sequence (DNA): TGCGCCAGCAGCCAAGATGTGTCGCGGGGGACGATCCTCCCCGGGGAGCTGTTTTTT.

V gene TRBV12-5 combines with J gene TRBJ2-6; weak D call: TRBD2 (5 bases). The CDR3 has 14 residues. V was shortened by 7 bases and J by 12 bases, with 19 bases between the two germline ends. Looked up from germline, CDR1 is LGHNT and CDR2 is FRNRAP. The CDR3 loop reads CASAKVPGDRVLTF. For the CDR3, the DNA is TGTGCTAGTGCCAAAGTTCCCGGGGATCGCGTCCTGACTTTC.

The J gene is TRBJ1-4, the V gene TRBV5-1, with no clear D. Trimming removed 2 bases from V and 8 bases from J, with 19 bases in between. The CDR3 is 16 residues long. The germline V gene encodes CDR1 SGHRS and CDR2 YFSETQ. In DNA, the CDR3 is TGCGCCAGCAGCTTATTCCCCCCCCCGGGTGGGGAAAAACTGTTTTTT. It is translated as CASSLFPPPGGEKLFF.

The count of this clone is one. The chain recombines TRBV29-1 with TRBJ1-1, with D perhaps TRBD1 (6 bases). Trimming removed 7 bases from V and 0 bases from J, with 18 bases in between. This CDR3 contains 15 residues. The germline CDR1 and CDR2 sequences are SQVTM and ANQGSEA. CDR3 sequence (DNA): TGCAGCGGAACCAGGAAGCAGGGGATGAACACTGAAGCTTTCTTT. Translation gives CSGTRKQGMNTEAFF.

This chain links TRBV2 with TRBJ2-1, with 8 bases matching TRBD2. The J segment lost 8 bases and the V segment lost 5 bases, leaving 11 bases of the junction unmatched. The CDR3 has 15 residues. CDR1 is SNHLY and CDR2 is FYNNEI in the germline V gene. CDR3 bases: TGTGCCAGCAGTTTGGGACTAGTCAGGCACGATGAGCAGTTCTTC. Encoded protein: CASSLGLVRHDEQFF.

DNA of the CDR3: TGTGCCAGCAGTTCACAGGGGGCGCGAGAGCAGTTCTTC. Its protein product is CASSSQGAREQFF. The chain has TRBV6-6 and TRBJ2-1, with TRBD1 identical over 9 bases. This CDR3 is built from 13 residues. Looked up from germline, CDR1 is MNHNY and CDR2 is SVGAGI (reference sequence). J lost 10 bases, V lost 4 bases, and 5 bases had no gene match.

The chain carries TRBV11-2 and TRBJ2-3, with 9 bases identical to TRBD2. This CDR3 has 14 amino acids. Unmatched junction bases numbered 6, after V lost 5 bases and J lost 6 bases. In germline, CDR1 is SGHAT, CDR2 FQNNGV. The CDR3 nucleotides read TGTGCCAGCAGCGGTAGCGGGAGAGTGGATACGCAGTATTTT. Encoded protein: CASSGSGRVDTQYF.

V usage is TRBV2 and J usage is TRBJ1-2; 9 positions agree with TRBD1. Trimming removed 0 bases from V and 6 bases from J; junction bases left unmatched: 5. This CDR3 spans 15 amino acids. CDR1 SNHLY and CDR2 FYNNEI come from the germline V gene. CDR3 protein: CASSEAPRTGDGYTF. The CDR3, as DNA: TGTGCCAGCAGTGAAGCGCCTCGGACAGGGGATGGCTACACCTTC.

The DNA for the CDR3 is TGTGCCAGCAGCCAAGACGGGGTAGGTGGAGATACGCAGTATTTT. It encodes CASSQDGVGGDTQYF. The rearrangement links TRBV4-2 to TRBJ2-3; D is possibly TRBD2 (5 bases). Per the germline V gene, CDR1 is LGHNA and CDR2 is YNFKEQ. V was clipped by 0 bases and J by 5 bases, with 12 bases between them. The CDR3 runs to 15 residues.

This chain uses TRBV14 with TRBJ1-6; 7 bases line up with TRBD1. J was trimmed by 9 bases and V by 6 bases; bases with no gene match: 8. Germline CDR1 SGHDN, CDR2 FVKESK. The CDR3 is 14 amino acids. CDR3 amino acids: CASRLQGEVSPLHF. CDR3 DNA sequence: TGTGCCAGCAGACTGCAGGGGGAGGTTTCACCCCTCCACTTT. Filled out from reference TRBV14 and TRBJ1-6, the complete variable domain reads EAGVTQFPSHSVIEKGQTVTLRCDPISGHDNLYWYRRVMGKEIKFLLHFVKESKQDESGMPNNRFLAERTGGTYSTLKVQPAELEDSGVYFCASRLQGEVSPLHFGNGTRLTVT.

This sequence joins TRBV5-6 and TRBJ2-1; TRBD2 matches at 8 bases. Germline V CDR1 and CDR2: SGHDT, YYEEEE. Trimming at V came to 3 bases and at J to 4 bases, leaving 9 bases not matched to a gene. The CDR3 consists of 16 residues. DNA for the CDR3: TGTGCCAGCAGCTCTACGGGCGGGAGGAAGTACAATGAGCAGTTCTTC. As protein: CASSSTGGRKYNEQFF.

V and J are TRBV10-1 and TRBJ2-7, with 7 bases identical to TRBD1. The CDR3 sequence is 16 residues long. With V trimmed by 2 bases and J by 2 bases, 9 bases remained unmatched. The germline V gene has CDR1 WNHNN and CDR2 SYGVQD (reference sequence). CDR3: CASSERRGLVTYEQYF. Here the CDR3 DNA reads TGCGCCAGCAGTGAGCGTAGGGGGCTAGTCACCTACGAGCAGTACTTC.